The rows below give T cell receptor beta chains drawn from one sample of a study of blood T cell repertoires in COVID-19. The repertoire was sequenced with immunoSEQ multiplex PCR; TCRdb's copy has only in-frame clones and lacks some. The data show over 100,000 clones, more than 80% seen once. The specimen sequenced was peripheral blood. These receptors originate from a middle-aged man with acute or convalescent COVID-19. CDR3s include the opening cysteine and the closing phenylalanine or tryptophan. Each record gives: clone size, V gene, D gene, J gene, CDR3 DNA, CDR3 protein. A D gene is named only where the DNA matches it firmly. Only some rows state a clone size, as once, few, many or a class for expanded clones.

clone_size: -; v_call: TRBV19; d_call: TRBD1; j_call: TRBJ1-2; cdr3_nt: TGTGCCAGTAGTCTGGGACAGGGGGCTGGCTATGGCTACACCTTC; cdr3_aa: CASSLGQGAGYGYTF
clone_size: -; v_call: TRBV24-1; d_call: -; j_call: TRBJ1-4; cdr3_nt: TGTGCCACCAGTGATCCCCCCGGAGGGAGTGGGGGACTTACAACTAATGAAAAACTGTTTTTT; cdr3_aa: CATSDPPGGSGGLTTNEKLFF
clone_size: -; v_call: TRBV6-5; d_call: TRBD1; j_call: TRBJ2-1; cdr3_nt: TGTGCCAGCAGTTACCCTCGGACAGGGGACAACAATGAGCAGTTCTTC; cdr3_aa: CASSYPRTGDNNEQFF
clone_size: -; v_call: TRBV4-1; d_call: -; j_call: TRBJ1-5; cdr3_nt: TGCGCCAGCAGCCAAGCCGCAGGGAACGGCAATCAGCCCCAGCATTTT; cdr3_aa: CASSQAAGNGNQPQHF
clone_size: -; v_call: TRBV18; d_call: -; j_call: TRBJ1-2; cdr3_nt: TGTGCCAGCTCACCGCCAGGGAACTATGGCTACACCTTC; cdr3_aa: CASSPPGNYGYTF
clone_size: -; v_call: TRBV30; d_call: -; j_call: TRBJ2-5; cdr3_nt: TGTGCCTGGAGTAAACAGTTGAAAACCCAGTACTTC; cdr3_aa: CAWSKQLKTQYF
clone_size: once; v_call: TRBV12-5; d_call: TRBD2; j_call: TRBJ2-1; cdr3_nt: TGTGCTAGTGGTTCAAGGGGGACTAGCGGGAGATCATCCTACAATGAGCAGTTCTTC; cdr3_aa: CASGSRGTSGRSSYNEQFF
clone_size: -; v_call: TRBV5-6; d_call: TRBD1; j_call: TRBJ2-3; cdr3_nt: TGTGCCAGCAGCACCGGGACAGGGTCCGCAGATACGCAGTATTTT; cdr3_aa: CASSTGTGSADTQYF
clone_size: -; v_call: TRBV30; d_call: -; j_call: TRBJ1-3; cdr3_nt: TGTGCCTGGACAACGGGGAGAAACACCATATATTTT; cdr3_aa: CAWTTGRNTIYF
clone_size: -; v_call: TRBV12-3/TRBV12-4; d_call: -; j_call: TRBJ1-6; cdr3_nt: TGTGCCAGCACCCCGGGATTTAATTCACCCCTCCACTTT; cdr3_aa: CASTPGFNSPLHF
clone_size: -; v_call: TRBV6-1; d_call: TRBD1; j_call: TRBJ1-5; cdr3_nt: TGTGCCAGCAGTGAAGACCAGGGGGATCAGCCCCAGCATTTT; cdr3_aa: CASSEDQGDQPQHF
clone_size: -; v_call: TRBV6-5; d_call: -; j_call: TRBJ1-1; cdr3_nt: TGTGCCAGCAGCCCAACAGGGTTGAACACTGAAGCTTTCTTT; cdr3_aa: CASSPTGLNTEAFF
clone_size: -; v_call: TRBV24-1; d_call: TRBD1; j_call: TRBJ1-5; cdr3_nt: TGTGCCACCACCGTATGGGGACAGGGACCTCAGGGCAATCAGCCCCAGCATTTT; cdr3_aa: CATTVWGQGPQGNQPQHF
clone_size: -; v_call: TRBV30; d_call: -; j_call: TRBJ1-5; cdr3_nt: TGTGCCTGGAGTGTAGGGGGACCCCAGCATTTT; cdr3_aa: CAWSVGGPQHF
clone_size: -; v_call: TRBV6-2/TRBV6-3; d_call: -; j_call: TRBJ2-6; cdr3_nt: TGTGCCAGCAGTAACGCCTTAGTCTCTGGGGCCAACGTCCTGACTTTC; cdr3_aa: CASSNALVSGANVLTF
clone_size: -; v_call: TRBV6-6; d_call: TRBD1; j_call: TRBJ2-7; cdr3_nt: TGTGCCAGCAGTTACCGGGACAGGGTCTACGAGCAGTACTTC; cdr3_aa: CASSYRDRVYEQYF
clone_size: -; v_call: TRBV5-1; d_call: TRBD2; j_call: TRBJ2-1; cdr3_nt: TGCGCCAGCAGCTTGGGCTTTAGCGGGAGCTCCTACAATGAGCAGTTCTTC; cdr3_aa: CASSLGFSGSSYNEQFF
clone_size: few; v_call: TRBV5-6; d_call: -; j_call: TRBJ1-5; cdr3_nt: TGTGCCAGCAGCTTGGATGGCAGGCGAGGCAATCAGCCCCAGCATTTT; cdr3_aa: CASSLDGRRGNQPQHF
clone_size: -; v_call: TRBV4-1; d_call: -; j_call: TRBJ2-3; cdr3_nt: TGCGCCAGCAGCCCCCCCTTTAGTACAGATACGCAGTATTTT; cdr3_aa: CASSPPFSTDTQYF
clone_size: -; v_call: TRBV6-5; d_call: -; j_call: TRBJ1-5; cdr3_nt: TGTGCCAGCAGAACCCAGGGTACTCAGCCCCAGCATTTT; cdr3_aa: CASRTQGTQPQHF
clone_size: -; v_call: TRBV27; d_call: TRBD1; j_call: TRBJ1-4; cdr3_nt: TGTGCCAGCAGTTTATCCGGGACAGGATTGGAAAAACTGTTTTTT; cdr3_aa: CASSLSGTGLEKLFF
clone_size: -; v_call: TRBV4-3; d_call: -; j_call: TRBJ2-5; cdr3_nt: TGCGCCAGCAGCCGAGTGGAGGGGGCCCCCCAAGAGACCCAGTACTTC; cdr3_aa: CASSRVEGAPQETQYF
clone_size: -; v_call: TRBV9; d_call: -; j_call: TRBJ1-1; cdr3_nt: TGTGCCAGCAGCCCTGGGGCGTCGGGCTGGTACACTGAAGCTTTCTTT; cdr3_aa: CASSPGASGWYTEAFF
clone_size: -; v_call: TRBV30; d_call: TRBD1; j_call: TRBJ1-3; cdr3_nt: TGTGCCTGGAGTGTACCGGGACAGACTGGAAACACCATATATTTT; cdr3_aa: CAWSVPGQTGNTIYF
clone_size: -; v_call: TRBV25-1; d_call: TRBD1; j_call: TRBJ2-7; cdr3_nt: TGTGCCACTCTCCCTCCAGCGTCCGGGACAGGGTTTTCCCACGAGCAGTACTTC; cdr3_aa: CATLPPASGTGFSHEQYF
clone_size: -; v_call: TRBV6-5; d_call: -; j_call: TRBJ1-2; cdr3_nt: TGTGCCAGCAGTCCCGGGCCACGGGGTGGCTACACCTTC; cdr3_aa: CASSPGPRGGYTF
clone_size: -; v_call: TRBV5-6; d_call: -; j_call: TRBJ2-2; cdr3_nt: TGTGCCAGCAGCTTGGGTCCGTACACCGGGGAGCTGTTTTTT; cdr3_aa: CASSLGPYTGELFF
clone_size: -; v_call: TRBV6-2/TRBV6-3; d_call: TRBD2; j_call: TRBJ2-1; cdr3_nt: TGTGCCAGCAGTTACCCTCAGGGGACTAGCGGGGGAGAGCAGTTCTTC; cdr3_aa: CASSYPQGTSGGEQFF
clone_size: -; v_call: TRBV27; d_call: TRBD1; j_call: TRBJ1-1; cdr3_nt: TGTGCCAGCAGTTCGCTTACAGGGGGCTTTACTGAAGCTTTCTTT; cdr3_aa: CASSSLTGGFTEAFF
clone_size: -; v_call: TRBV4-1; d_call: TRBD1; j_call: TRBJ1-1; cdr3_nt: TGCGCCAGCAGCCAGGACAGGGGCACTGAAGCTTTCTTT; cdr3_aa: CASSQDRGTEAFF
clone_size: few; v_call: TRBV25-1; d_call: TRBD1; j_call: TRBJ1-5; cdr3_nt: TGTGCCAGCAGCCCGACAGGGGCGAGCAATCAGCCCCAGCATTTT; cdr3_aa: CASSPTGASNQPQHF
clone_size: -; v_call: TRBV27; d_call: -; j_call: TRBJ1-3; cdr3_nt: TGTGCCAGCATCCTTTTTGTCCGGTCCAGGGAAGACTCTGGAAACACCATATATTTT; cdr3_aa: CASILFVRSREDSGNTIYF
clone_size: -; v_call: TRBV12-3/TRBV12-4; d_call: TRBD1; j_call: TRBJ2-7; cdr3_nt: TGTGCCAGCAGTTTTTACAGGGGGCCCGAGCAGTACTTC; cdr3_aa: CASSFYRGPEQYF
clone_size: -; v_call: TRBV30; d_call: -; j_call: TRBJ1-2; cdr3_nt: TGTGCCTGGAGTCCAACCAGTTCCTACGGCGGAGGCTACACCTTC; cdr3_aa: CAWSPTSSYGGGYTF
clone_size: -; v_call: TRBV5-6; d_call: -; j_call: TRBJ1-5; cdr3_nt: TGTGCCAGCAGCAGCCTGGGGGCTGAGCCCCAGCATTTT; cdr3_aa: CASSSLGAEPQHF
clone_size: -; v_call: TRBV15; d_call: -; j_call: TRBJ1-6; cdr3_nt: TGTGCCACCAGGGACATTTTAAGGAATTCACCCCTCCACTTT; cdr3_aa: CATRDILRNSPLHF
clone_size: -; v_call: TRBV11-2; d_call: -; j_call: TRBJ2-2; cdr3_nt: TGTGCCAGCAGCTTAGGCGGGGAGACCGGGGAGCTGTTTTTT; cdr3_aa: CASSLGGETGELFF
clone_size: -; v_call: TRBV18; d_call: TRBD2; j_call: TRBJ2-1; cdr3_nt: TGTGCCAGCTCACCTCCGGGACTAGCTCCGAATGAGCAGTTCTTC; cdr3_aa: CASSPPGLAPNEQFF
clone_size: -; v_call: TRBV9; d_call: -; j_call: TRBJ1-1; cdr3_nt: TGTGCCAGCAGCGTACAATTTAACACTGAAGCTTTCTTT; cdr3_aa: CASSVQFNTEAFF
clone_size: -; v_call: TRBV30; d_call: TRBD2; j_call: TRBJ2-3; cdr3_nt: TGTGCCTGGAGTGTAGGGACTAGCGGGAGCACAGATACGCAGTATTTT; cdr3_aa: CAWSVGTSGSTDTQYF
clone_size: -; v_call: TRBV6-5; d_call: TRBD1; j_call: TRBJ2-2; cdr3_nt: TGTGCCAGCAGTCGTCGACAGGGGGTCACCGGGGAGCTGTTTTTT; cdr3_aa: CASSRRQGVTGELFF
clone_size: -; v_call: TRBV9; d_call: TRBD1; j_call: TRBJ1-4; cdr3_nt: TGTGCCAGCAGCAAGCGGACAGGGCGAGAGGAAAAACTGTTTTTT; cdr3_aa: CASSKRTGREEKLFF
clone_size: -; v_call: TRBV5-1; d_call: TRBD1; j_call: TRBJ1-4; cdr3_nt: TGCGCCAGCAGCTCCAGGGACAGGAATGAAAAACTGTTTTTT; cdr3_aa: CASSSRDRNEKLFF
clone_size: few; v_call: TRBV5-6; d_call: TRBD1; j_call: TRBJ1-6; cdr3_nt: TGTGCCAGCAGCTCCCTCTCGGGACAGGGGCTGACTTCACCCCTCCACTTT; cdr3_aa: CASSSLSGQGLTSPLHF
clone_size: -; v_call: TRBV5-1; d_call: -; j_call: TRBJ2-3; cdr3_nt: TGCGCCAGCAGCTTGGCGGGATTCACAGATACGCAGTATTTT; cdr3_aa: CASSLAGFTDTQYF
clone_size: -; v_call: TRBV11-3; d_call: -; j_call: TRBJ2-5; cdr3_nt: TGTGCCAGCGCCCGGGACAACCAAGAGACCCAGTACTTC; cdr3_aa: CASARDNQETQYF
clone_size: -; v_call: TRBV19; d_call: -; j_call: TRBJ1-2; cdr3_nt: TGTGCCAGTAGTATAACAGGGACGACCTATGGCTACACCTTC; cdr3_aa: CASSITGTTYGYTF
clone_size: -; v_call: TRBV4-1; d_call: TRBD1; j_call: TRBJ1-5; cdr3_nt: TGCGCCAGCAGCCAAGATCCTGGACAGGGCAATCAGCCCCAGCATTTT; cdr3_aa: CASSQDPGQGNQPQHF
clone_size: once; v_call: TRBV4-1; d_call: -; j_call: TRBJ2-2; cdr3_nt: TGCGCCAGCAGCCAACATGACAGCTCGCCCGGGGAGCTGTTTTTT; cdr3_aa: CASSQHDSSPGELFF
clone_size: -; v_call: TRBV5-1; d_call: TRBD2; j_call: TRBJ2-2; cdr3_nt: TGCGCCAGCAGCTTGCGACTAGCGGGGGGGCCGGTCGGGGAGCTGTTTTTT; cdr3_aa: CASSLRLAGGPVGELFF
clone_size: few; v_call: TRBV15; d_call: -; j_call: TRBJ1-3; cdr3_nt: TGTGCCACCAGCAGAAAAAGAGGCGGGGATCCTGGAAACACCATATATTTT; cdr3_aa: CATSRKRGGDPGNTIYF
clone_size: -; v_call: TRBV10-2; d_call: -; j_call: TRBJ1-1; cdr3_nt: TGCGCCAGCAGTGAGCGCCCGGGGTGGACTGAAGCTTTCTTT; cdr3_aa: CASSERPGWTEAFF
clone_size: -; v_call: TRBV6-5; d_call: -; j_call: TRBJ1-6; cdr3_nt: TGTGCCAGCAGGTACCAGACAGGCTCACCCCTCCACTTT; cdr3_aa: CASRYQTGSPLHF
clone_size: -; v_call: TRBV19; d_call: TRBD2; j_call: TRBJ2-5; cdr3_nt: TGTGCCAGTTCCGCGGGCGGGGGAGTGAGGCAAGAGACCCAGTACTTC; cdr3_aa: CASSAGGGVRQETQYF
clone_size: -; v_call: TRBV4-3; d_call: -; j_call: TRBJ2-7; cdr3_nt: TGCGCCAGCAGCCAAGATTTCGGGGTCTACGAGCAGTACTTC; cdr3_aa: CASSQDFGVYEQYF
clone_size: -; v_call: TRBV14; d_call: TRBD2; j_call: TRBJ2-7; cdr3_nt: TGTGCCAGCAGCCAAGATAGCCTAGCGGGAGTAGGAGAGCAGTACTTC; cdr3_aa: CASSQDSLAGVGEQYF
clone_size: -; v_call: TRBV3-1/TRBV3-2; d_call: -; j_call: TRBJ1-2; cdr3_nt: TGTGCCAGCAGCCAAGACAGGAGGGGTGGCTACACCTTC; cdr3_aa: CASSQDRRGGYTF
clone_size: -; v_call: TRBV19; d_call: TRBD2; j_call: TRBJ2-1; cdr3_nt: TGTGCCACAAAATCGTTGGCGGGAGGGGGGTACAATGAGCAGTTCTTC; cdr3_aa: CATKSLAGGGYNEQFF
clone_size: few; v_call: TRBV10-3; d_call: -; j_call: TRBJ2-3; cdr3_nt: TGTGCCATCAGTGAAAGGGACACTCTGGATACGCAGTATTTT; cdr3_aa: CAISERDTLDTQYF
clone_size: few; v_call: TRBV20-1; d_call: TRBD1; j_call: TRBJ2-7; cdr3_nt: TGCAGTGCTAGTTATAAACAGGGGGCCTTCTACGAGCAGTACTTC; cdr3_aa: CSASYKQGAFYEQYF